This T cell receptor (beta chain) was sequenced during a study of cytomegalovirus exposure and HLA in healthy donors. Study results and caveats: Researchers counted 164 TCR beta chains as cytomegalovirus-associated.

CDR1 is SGHRS and CDR2 is YFSETQ in the germline V gene. The CDR3 covers 15 residues. Trimming removed 2 bases from V and 6 bases from J; junction bases left unmatched: 10. As to this clone: Its cognate antigen is unknown.

The assay was immunoSEQ multiplex PCR, and TCRdb's table has in-frame clones only and misses some. The top ten hold over 1.3% of the sample, which has approximately 53,000 clones, around 94% seen once. The source material was PBMCs. This TCR derives from a young man in good health and CMV-seronegative. The rearrangement uses TRBV5-1 and TRBJ2-7, with 8 positions matching TRBD1. The CDR3 loop reads CASSFTRTGSGEQYF. CDR3 DNA sequence: TGCGCCAGCAGCTTTACAAGGACAGGGAGCGGCGAGCAGTACTTC. The entire variable domain, with the rest obtained from reference TRBV5-1 and TRBJ2-7, is as follows: KAGVTQTPRYLIKTRGQQVTLSCSPISGHRSVSWYQQTPGQGLQFLFEYFSETQRNKGNFPGRFSGRQFSNSRSEMNVSTLELGDSALYLCASSFTRTGSGEQYFGPGTRLTVT.